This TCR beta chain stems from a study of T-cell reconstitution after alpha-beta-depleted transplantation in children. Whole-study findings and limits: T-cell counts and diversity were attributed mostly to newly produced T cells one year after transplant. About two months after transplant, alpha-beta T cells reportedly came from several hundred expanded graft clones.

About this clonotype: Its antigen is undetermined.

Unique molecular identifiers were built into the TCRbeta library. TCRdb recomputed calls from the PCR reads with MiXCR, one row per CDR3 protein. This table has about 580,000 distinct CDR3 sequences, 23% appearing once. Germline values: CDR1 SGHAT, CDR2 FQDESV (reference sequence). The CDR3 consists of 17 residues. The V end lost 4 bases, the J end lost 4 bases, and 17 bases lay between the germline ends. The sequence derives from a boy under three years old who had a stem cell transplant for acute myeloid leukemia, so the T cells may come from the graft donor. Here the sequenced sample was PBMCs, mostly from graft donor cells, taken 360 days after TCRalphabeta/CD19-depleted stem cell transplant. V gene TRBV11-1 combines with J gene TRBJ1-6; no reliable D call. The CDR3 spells CASSSAAGLRYNSPLHF. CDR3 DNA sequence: TGTGCCAGCAGCTCCGCCGCCGGGTTACGTTATAATTCACCCCTCCACTTT.